These 2 T cell receptor beta chains share one sample of origin, sequenced in a study of liver allograft versus peripheral blood T cells (dated by TCRdb to 2020 to 2021). Study-level background: The study compared the T cell receptor repertoires present in transplanted livers with the repertoires present in the peripheral blood of liver transplant recipients.

Sequencer: Illumina MiSeq. Through fastp at Q25 and MiXCR, TCRdb rebuilt clones from the public reads, retaining in-frame beta chains. Rows with a matching CDR3 protein are joined into one entry that keeps the most common DNA and genes. Within this sample are 13,000 or so distinct CDR3 sequences, with approximately 17% of them counted one time only. The ten top clones hold under 15% of the sample. The receptors here all came from a human patient who had a liver transplant. Donor T cells from the graft may be present among the T cells after a transplant.

Here the CDR3 reads CASTIIPGTSYESYTF. CDR3 nucleotides: TGTGCCAGCACTATTATTCCCGGGACGAGCTATGAAAGCTACACCTTC. The V and J genes are TRBV28 and TRBJ1-2; the D gene is possibly TRBD1 (5 bases). This CDR3 is built from 16 residues. Germline V gene sequence: CDR1 MDHEN, CDR2 SYDVKM. V was shortened by 7 bases and J by 9 bases, with 27 bases between the two germline ends.

By sample share, this clonotype is medium-sized (0.01 to 0.1%). The rearrangement uses TRBV7-2 and TRBJ2-2; D unresolved. Trimming took 5 bases from V and 3 from J, leaving 16 bases between them. This CDR3 has 16 residues. Germline CDR1 is SGHTA and CDR2 is FQGNSA. CDR3 sequence (DNA): TGTGCCAGCAGCCCCCAGACCAACTACCACACCGGGGAGCTGTTTTTT. It encodes CASSPQTNYHTGELFF. Full variable domain (outside the CDR3, taken from reference TRBV7-2 and TRBJ2-2): GAGVSQSPSNKVTEKGKDVELRCDPISGHTALYWYRQSLGQGLEFLIYFQGNSAPDKSGLPSDRFSAERTGGSVSTLTIQRTQQEDSAVYLCASSPQTNYHTGELFFGEGSRLTVL.